This entry is about one T cell receptor beta chain. The target of this receptor is not known. Base quality data are lacking; no much larger clone is found one base away. Healthy HIV-negative adults with no recently reported acute infections or vaccinations were included as donors. Every donor was a Caucasian adult residing in Nashville, Tennessee, USA. CD4+ T cells were enriched by magnetic negative selection, after which naive cells were positively selected on CD45RA and the negative fraction was taken as the memory subset. Blood was collected by leukapheresis, and PBMCs were isolated by Ficoll-Histopaque density gradient centrifugation and then cryopreserved in liquid nitrogen vapor phase. Purity and quantity of every magnetically sorted T cell population were checked by analytical flow cytometry. Genomic DNA was isolated from each sorted fraction and quantified by UV absorbance on a Nanodrop 2000c.

CDR1 LNHDA and CDR2 SQIVND were looked up in the germline V gene (reference sequence). The CDR3 holds 14 amino acids from the cysteine to the phenylalanine. The entry retains the CDR3 DNA only, 42 bases that are in frame from base 1. A distance of 11 bases separates the germline ends of V and J, which lose 1 base and 5 bases respectively. Using the deep immunoSEQ assay, TCR CDR3 regions were amplified from genomic DNA by multiplex PCR. Extracted genomic DNA from each cell subset was spread evenly across all wells of several immunoSEQ 96-well plates, with each plate serving as a replicate. Each replicate PCR for sorted subsets received roughly 0.2 ug genomic DNA, equal to around 32,000 T cell genomes. Purified libraries were quantified with a Qubit 3.0 fluorometer, sized on a Bioanalyzer 2100, and re-quantified with the KAPA Library Quantification kit. A separate single-read 150-cycle Illumina NextSeq 550 flow cell was used to sequence each immunoSEQ 96-well plate. For the original study's pipeline: Because the immunoSEQ output held only junctional sequences and lacked quality scores, the filtering could not match the filtering applied to full-length reads. To assign V/J genes and CDR3, sequences were annotated using PyIR, a Python wrapper for IgBLAST v1.9, with IMGT germline references. Reads with weak V/J assignments (E-value above 1e-6), missing CDR3, stop codons, out-of-frame junctions, or ambiguous translated residues were removed. V3J clonotypes were defined as sequences sharing an identical inferred V gene, J gene, and CDR3 amino acid sequence. The percentage overlap between two repertoires was calculated by dividing the number of shared unique clonotypes by the size of the smaller repertoire. Richness of each repertoire was evaluated using RTK rarefaction, the Chao1 estimator, and Recon v2.1 estimates of unobserved clonotypes. OLGA was used to compute generation probabilities for all TCRbeta clonotypes that the gDNA method yielded from several donors. TCRdb re-hosts the immuneACCESS table, in-frame sequences only. Its copies lack some clones; in the studies checked, an unresolved V gene accounts for under half of them, and the cause for the rest is not known. That table furnishes V, J and clone size, whereas the DNA furnished D and trimming. The sample yields about 610,000 clones; less than 98% were counted once. Around 0.06% of the sample lies in the top ten.

The sample belongs to a study of shared clonotypes between healthy human individuals (dated by TCRdb to about 2020). For context, the study as a whole: A few men and a couple of women, aged 18 to 49 years, made up the cohort. Per donor, three plates each were used for CD4 naive and CD4 memory, two for CD8 naive, and one for CD8 memory. Per donor, leukapheresis produced somewhere between about 0.85 and 9.5 billion PBMCs. To estimate repertoire size and how much clonotype sharing occurs between individuals, the study deeply sequenced the blood TCR repertoires of about five healthy adults. Libraries were prepared and TCR repertoires were sequenced by different laboratories using diverse techniques, in order to increase sequencing depth and limit assay-specific biases. Broad study findings and their caveats: Higher generation probabilities were observed for clonotypes shared by all four sorted-subset donors than for non-shared clonotypes. The genetic and exposure-history diversity represented was limited by the small number of donors. Even with the large sequencing depth, rarefaction of the sorted-subset datasets indicated that sequencing was incomplete. About 5% of naive CD4, 3% to 4% of naive CD8, 2% to 2.5% of memory CD4, and about 0.4% of memory CD8 clonotypes were shared across four donors. Sampling was limited to blood, and TCR repertoires in tissue likely differ from TCR repertoires in blood. Based on pairwise subsampling, the degree of clonotype sharing among donors was expected to be affected by sequencing depth. Estimated clonotype richness was generally larger for naive than for memory subsets.

The TCR sequence derives from a woman under 40 in good health. Recombination joined TRBV19 with TRBJ1-1; the D region possibly corresponds to TRBD1 (6 bases align). The sample comprised naive CD4+ T cells sorted from blood. This specimen's cell subset or site label, per the study, means: CD45RA+ positively selected. The DNA sequence follows: TGTGCCAGTAGTATAGTGGGGGGGCGTACTGAAGCTTTCTTT. Its protein reads: CASSIVGGRTEAFF.